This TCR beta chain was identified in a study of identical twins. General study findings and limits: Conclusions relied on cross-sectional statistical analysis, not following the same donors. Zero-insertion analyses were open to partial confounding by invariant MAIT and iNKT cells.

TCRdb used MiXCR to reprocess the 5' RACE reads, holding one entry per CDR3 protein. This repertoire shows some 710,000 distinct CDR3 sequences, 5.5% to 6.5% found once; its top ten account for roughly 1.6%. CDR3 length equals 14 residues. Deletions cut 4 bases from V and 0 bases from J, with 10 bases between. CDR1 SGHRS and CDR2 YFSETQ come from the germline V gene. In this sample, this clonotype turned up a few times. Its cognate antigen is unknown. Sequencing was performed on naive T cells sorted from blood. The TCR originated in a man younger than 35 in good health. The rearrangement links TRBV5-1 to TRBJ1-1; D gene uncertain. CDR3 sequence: CASSRSVMNTEAFF. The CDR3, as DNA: TGCGCCAGCAGCCGGTCCGTAATGAACACTGAAGCTTTCTTT.